Listed below are T cell receptor beta chains from one sample, sequenced in a study of read filtering for tumor transcriptome and immune sequencing. Via MiXCR, TCRdb re-called the reads, giving one row per CDR3 protein. The repertoire consists of approximately 140,000 distinct CDR3 sequences, with less than 15% occurring once and the leading ten covering just under 8.5%. Specimen: a population of CD138-negative cells sorted from bone marrow. These receptors all come from a donor older than 35 with multiple myeloma. The CDR3 runs from the conserved cysteine through the conserved F or W. Fields, in order: clone size, D gene, J gene, V gene, CDR3 DNA, CDR3 protein. The D gene is left open where the match is weak. Some rows mark clone size as missing; the rest say once, few, many or name a class of expanded clone.

clone_size: NA; d_call: NA; j_call: TRBJ1-5; v_call: TRBV4-1; cdr3_nt: TGCGCCAGCAGCCTTAGCTCCGGCGGGGGCAATCAGCCCCAGCATTTT; cdr3_aa: CASSLSSGGGNQPQHF
clone_size: few; d_call: TRBD2; j_call: TRBJ2-1; v_call: TRBV9; cdr3_nt: TGTGCCAGCAGCCTTGGCGGACTAGCGGCTATAAGTGAGCAGTTCTTC; cdr3_aa: CASSLGGLAAISEQFF
clone_size: many; d_call: NA; j_call: TRBJ2-7; v_call: TRBV18; cdr3_nt: TGTGCCAGCTCACGGGGAATTGAGTCGGGGCAGTACTTC; cdr3_aa: CASSRGIESGQYF
clone_size: many; d_call: TRBD2; j_call: TRBJ2-1; v_call: TRBV11-2; cdr3_nt: TGTGCCAGCAGCTCCGGGACTATCGATGAGCAGTTCTTC; cdr3_aa: CASSSGTIDEQFF
clone_size: many; d_call: NA; j_call: TRBJ2-6; v_call: TRBV7-9; cdr3_nt: TGTGCCAGCAGCTCACGACAGGCTAGCCCTGGGGCCAACGTCCTGACTTTC; cdr3_aa: CASSSRQASPGANVLTF
clone_size: few; d_call: TRBD1; j_call: TRBJ2-5; v_call: TRBV12-3/TRBV12-4; cdr3_nt: TGTGCCAGCAGTTTAATGGGGACAGGACAAGAGACCCAGTACTTC; cdr3_aa: CASSLMGTGQETQYF
clone_size: many; d_call: TRBD2; j_call: TRBJ2-5; v_call: TRBV6-5; cdr3_nt: TGTGCCAGCAGTTACTCGGCGGGACTAGATCCCCCCCAGTACTTC; cdr3_aa: CASSYSAGLDPPQYF
clone_size: many; d_call: NA; j_call: TRBJ2-1; v_call: TRBV19; cdr3_nt: TGTGCCAGTAGTAAGAAGGAGCCCAGGGAGCAGTTCTTC; cdr3_aa: CASSKKEPREQFF
clone_size: many; d_call: NA; j_call: TRBJ2-4; v_call: TRBV27; cdr3_nt: TGTGCCAGCAGCCCAACCCCAACCTCGGGTCCTTTAGCCAAAAACATTCAGTACTTC; cdr3_aa: CASSPTPTSGPLAKNIQYF
clone_size: many; d_call: TRBD2; j_call: TRBJ2-1; v_call: TRBV20-1; cdr3_nt: TGCAGTGCTAAAAGACTAGCAGGACATGAGCAGTTCTTC; cdr3_aa: CSAKRLAGHEQFF
clone_size: many; d_call: NA; j_call: TRBJ2-5; v_call: TRBV7-8; cdr3_nt: TGTGCCAGCAGCTCACAAGGGGCGTCGGAAGAGACCCAGTACTTC; cdr3_aa: CASSSQGASEETQYF
clone_size: many; d_call: NA; j_call: TRBJ1-4; v_call: TRBV6-2/TRBV6-3; cdr3_nt: TGTGCCAGCAGAAGAATACAGAGGAATGAAAAACTGTTTTTT; cdr3_aa: CASRRIQRNEKLFF
clone_size: many; d_call: TRBD2; j_call: TRBJ2-1; v_call: TRBV19; cdr3_nt: TGTGCCAGTAGTATACTGGGACTACCTTACAATGAGCAGTTCTTC; cdr3_aa: CASSILGLPYNEQFF
clone_size: many; d_call: NA; j_call: TRBJ1-2; v_call: TRBV3-1; cdr3_nt: TGTGCCAGCAGCCGCCTCCCGGGACAAAACTATGGCTACACCTTC; cdr3_aa: CASSRLPGQNYGYTF
clone_size: many; d_call: NA; j_call: TRBJ2-1; v_call: TRBV4-1; cdr3_nt: TGCGCCAGCAGCCAAGCGAGCTCCTACAATGAGCAGTTCTTC; cdr3_aa: CASSQASSYNEQFF
clone_size: many; d_call: NA; j_call: TRBJ2-7; v_call: TRBV5-1; cdr3_nt: TGCGCCACAGCTGCTGGAGACCCTCGTTACGAGCAGTACTTC; cdr3_aa: CATAAGDPRYEQYF
clone_size: NA; d_call: NA; j_call: TRBJ2-2; v_call: TRBV29-1; cdr3_nt: TGCAGCGCCTATTACTCAGAGTTCGGGGAGCTGTTTTTT; cdr3_aa: CSAYYSEFGELFF
clone_size: NA; d_call: NA; j_call: TRBJ2-3; v_call: TRBV18; cdr3_nt: TGTGCCAGCTCACCACCGGGAGCTACCACAGATACGCAGTATTTT; cdr3_aa: CASSPPGATTDTQYF
clone_size: many; d_call: NA; j_call: TRBJ1-1; v_call: TRBV12-3/TRBV12-4; cdr3_nt: TGTGCCAGCAGCTTAGGGAACACTGAAGCTTTCTTT; cdr3_aa: CASSLGNTEAFF